These T cell receptor beta chains were read from a single sample in a study of blood T cell repertoires in COVID-19. Profiled with immunoSEQ multiplex PCR; TCRdb holds only in-frame clones, not every one. The sample lists 95,000 to 100,000 clones, approximately 81% seen once, with about 10% in the top ten. The sequenced material came from peripheral blood. The receptors here all came from an elderly woman with acute or convalescent COVID-19. CDR3s include the opening cysteine and the closing phenylalanine or tryptophan. The D gene is left open where the match is weak. Clone size appears in some rows only: once, few, many, or a class for an expanded clone.

v_call	d_call	clone_size	j_call	cdr3_nt	cdr3_aa
TRBV7-9	-	-	TRBJ2-1	TGTGCCAGCAGCTTGGGGACTCCACCCAATGAGCAGTTCTTC	CASSLGTPPNEQFF
TRBV5-1	TRBD1	-	TRBJ1-1	TGCGCCAGCAGCGAAGGGACAGCCACGGAAGCTTTCTTT	CASSEGTATEAFF
TRBV5-1	-	-	TRBJ1-1	TGCGCCAGCAGCTGGACCACGGGACATATCGGGAACACTGAAGCTTTCTTT	CASSWTTGHIGNTEAFF
TRBV14	-	-	TRBJ1-1	TGTGCCAGCAGCCGCAGGTCGAGCAACACTGAAGCTTTCTTT	CASSRRSSNTEAFF
TRBV2	-	-	TRBJ1-1	TGTGCCAGCAGTCGACGCCAGGGCCCGAACACTGAAGCTTTCTTT	CASSRRQGPNTEAFF
TRBV27	TRBD1	-	TRBJ1-5	TGTGCCAGCAGTCCGCGGACAGGGATTAGCAATCAGCCCCAGCATTTT	CASSPRTGISNQPQHF
TRBV18	TRBD1	-	TRBJ1-5	TGTGCCAGCTCAACAGGGGGCGGAGGTCAGCCCCAGCATTTT	CASSTGGGGQPQHF
TRBV21-1	-	-	TRBJ1-2	TGTGCCAGCAGGACAGATGGCTACACCTTC	CASRTDGYTF
TRBV7-9	TRBD1	-	TRBJ1-2	TGTGCCAGCAGCGGGGACAGTAGTCGGGGCTACACCTTC	CASSGDSSRGYTF
TRBV5-6	TRBD2	-	TRBJ2-4	TGTGCCAGCAGCGGACTAGCGGGGGGGCAAACAATAGCCAAAAACATTCAGTACTTC	CASSGLAGGQTIAKNIQYF
TRBV3-1/TRBV3-2	-	-	TRBJ2-2	TGTGCCAGCAGCCAAGGCGGGCGGACGAACACCGGGGAGCTGTTTTTT	CASSQGGRTNTGELFF
TRBV28	-	-	TRBJ1-1	TGTGCCAGCAGCAGGGGAGTAGGAACTGAAGCTTTCTTT	CASSRGVGTEAFF
TRBV7-2	TRBD1	-	TRBJ1-1	TGTGCCAGCAGCTTTGGACAGGGAGTCATGAACACTGAAGCTTTCTTT	CASSFGQGVMNTEAFF
TRBV30	TRBD1	-	TRBJ2-3	TGTGCCTGGAGGGATCAGGGGGCGACAGATACGCAGTATTTT	CAWRDQGATDTQYF
TRBV5-6	TRBD1	-	TRBJ1-2	TGTGCCAGCAGCTTACCGGGACAGATCTATGGCTACACCTTC	CASSLPGQIYGYTF
TRBV7-3	TRBD1	-	TRBJ2-1	TGTGCCAGCAGCCCCGGGACAGGGTACAATGAGCAGTTCTTC	CASSPGTGYNEQFF
TRBV11-2	TRBD1	-	TRBJ1-2	TGTGCCAGCAGCGAGACAGGGATAAGTATATACGACTATGGCTACACCTTC	CASSETGISIYDYGYTF
TRBV7-2	-	-	TRBJ1-1	TGTGCCAGCAGCCCCCATCAAGCCTCTGAAGCTTTCTTT	CASSPHQASEAFF
TRBV11-2	-	few	TRBJ1-1	TGTGCCAGCAGCTACGACAGGAACACTGAAGCTTTCTTT	CASSYDRNTEAFF
TRBV19	TRBD1	-	TRBJ1-5	TGTGCCAGTAGTCCCTCCCGGACAGGGACGAATCAGCCCCAGCATTTT	CASSPSRTGTNQPQHF
TRBV9	-	-	TRBJ2-1	TGTGCCAGCAGCGTCGGGGTTTCCAATGAGCAGTTCTTC	CASSVGVSNEQFF
TRBV7-3	-	-	TRBJ1-1	TGTGCCAGCAGCTTAAGTTCAAAGAACACTGAAGCTTTCTTT	CASSLSSKNTEAFF
TRBV18	-	-	TRBJ1-3	TGTGCCAGCTCACCGACAACCGGAAACACCATATATTTT	CASSPTTGNTIYF
TRBV5-5	TRBD1	-	TRBJ2-1	TGTGCCAGCAGCTTGGAGGGGGCTTCCTACAATGAGCAGTTCTTC	CASSLEGASYNEQFF
TRBV28	-	few	TRBJ2-3	TGTGCCAGCAGTTTACCCCGACTAGGCACAGATACGCAGTATTTT	CASSLPRLGTDTQYF
TRBV7-9	-	-	TRBJ1-1	TGTGCCAGCAGCTTAGGGACTTCAAATAAGGGTTTCTTT	CASSLGTSNKGFF
TRBV7-2	TRBD1	-	TRBJ1-2	TGTGCCAGCAGCTTAGGACAGGGGAGTAGCTATGGCTACACCTTC	CASSLGQGSSYGYTF
TRBV7-3	TRBD1	once	TRBJ1-2	TGTGCCAGCAGCTCGGGACAGAACTATGGCTACACCTTC	CASSSGQNYGYTF
TRBV7-2	TRBD1	-	TRBJ1-3	TGTGCCACAAGACAGGGGAGGGAGGTCTCTGGAAACACCATATATTTT	CATRQGREVSGNTIYF
TRBV27	-	-	TRBJ2-1	TGTGCCAGCACCAGGACTGGGTACAATGAGCAGTTCTTC	CASTRTGYNEQFF
TRBV9	TRBD2	once	TRBJ2-1	TGTGCCAGCAGCGTACAAGCGGGGGGGCAGGGTGAGCAGTTCTTC	CASSVQAGGQGEQFF
TRBV6-5	TRBD1	-	TRBJ1-3	TGTGCCAGCAGTCCCAGGGGGGCCAGTGGAAACACCATATATTTT	CASSPRGASGNTIYF
TRBV6-5	-	-	TRBJ1-2	TGTGCCAGCAGTTACTCGCGGAGGAACTATGGCTACACCTTC	CASSYSRRNYGYTF
TRBV5-6	TRBD1	-	TRBJ1-3	TGTGCCAGCAGCTCTACTTTTGGACAGGGGCAAGGAAACACCATATATTTT	CASSSTFGQGQGNTIYF
TRBV3-1/TRBV3-2	TRBD1	-	TRBJ1-2	TGTGCCAGCAGCCCACACAGGGGGCCCGGCTATGGCTACACCTTC	CASSPHRGPGYGYTF
TRBV7-2	TRBD2	-	TRBJ2-1	TGTGCCAGCAGCTTGACTAGCGGGGGGGCCGAGATCTACAATGAGCAGTTCTTC	CASSLTSGGAEIYNEQFF
TRBV6-2/TRBV6-3	TRBD2	few	TRBJ2-7	TGTGCCAGCAGCTGGGACTACTCCTACGAGCAGTACTTC	CASSWDYSYEQYF
TRBV4-3	-	few	TRBJ1-5	TGCGCCAGCAGCCAAGACAGGGGCAGCAATCAGCCCCAGCATTTT	CASSQDRGSNQPQHF
TRBV11-2	TRBD1	-	TRBJ2-5	TGTGCCAGCAGATCCGACAGGGGCGAGACCCAGTACTTC	CASRSDRGETQYF
TRBV29-1	-	-	TRBJ1-3	TGCAGCGTAAATTCGGGAAACACCATATATTTT	CSVNSGNTIYF
TRBV7-9	-	-	TRBJ2-3	TGTGCCAGCAGCCCAGCGGCAGACACGCAGTATTTT	CASSPAADTQYF
TRBV12-5	TRBD1	-	TRBJ2-3	TGTGCTAGTGGTCTCGGACAGGGAACTTTCACAGATACGCAGTATTTT	CASGLGQGTFTDTQYF
TRBV7-9	TRBD1	-	TRBJ1-4	TGTGCCAGCAGCTTAAATGGACAGGGAACTAATGAAAAACTGTTTTTT	CASSLNGQGTNEKLFF
TRBV28	-	-	TRBJ1-1	TGTGCCAGCAGTCAACAGGACACTGAAGCTTTCTTT	CASSQQDTEAFF
TRBV28	-	few	TRBJ1-4	TGTGCCAGCAGCCTCGGGGGGGCTAATGAAAAACTGTTTTTT	CASSLGGANEKLFF
TRBV4-1	TRBD1	-	TRBJ2-2	TGCGCCAGCAGGACTTTAGGGACAGGGAACGGGGAGCTGTTTTTT	CASRTLGTGNGELFF